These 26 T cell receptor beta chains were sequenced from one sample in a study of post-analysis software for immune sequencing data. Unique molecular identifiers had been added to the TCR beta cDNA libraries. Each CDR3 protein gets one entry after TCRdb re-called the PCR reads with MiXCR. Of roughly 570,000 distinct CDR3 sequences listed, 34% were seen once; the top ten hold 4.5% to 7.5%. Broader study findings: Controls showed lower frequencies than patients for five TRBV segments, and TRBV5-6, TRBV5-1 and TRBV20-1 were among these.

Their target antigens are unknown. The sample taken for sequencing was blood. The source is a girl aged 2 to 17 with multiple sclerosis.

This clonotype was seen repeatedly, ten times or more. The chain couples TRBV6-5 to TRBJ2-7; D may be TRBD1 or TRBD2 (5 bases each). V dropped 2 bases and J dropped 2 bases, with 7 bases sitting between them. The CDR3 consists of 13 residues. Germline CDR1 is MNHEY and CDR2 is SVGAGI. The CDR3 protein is CASSYGGTYEQYF. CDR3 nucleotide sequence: TGTGCCAGCAGTTACGGGGGTACCTACGAGCAGTACTTC.

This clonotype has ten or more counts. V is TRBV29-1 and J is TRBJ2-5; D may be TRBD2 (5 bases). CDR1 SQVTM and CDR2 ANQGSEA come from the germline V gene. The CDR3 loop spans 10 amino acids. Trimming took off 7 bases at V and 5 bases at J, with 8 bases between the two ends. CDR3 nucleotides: TGCAGCGCCGAGCGGGAGACCCAGTACTTC. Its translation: CSAERETQYF.

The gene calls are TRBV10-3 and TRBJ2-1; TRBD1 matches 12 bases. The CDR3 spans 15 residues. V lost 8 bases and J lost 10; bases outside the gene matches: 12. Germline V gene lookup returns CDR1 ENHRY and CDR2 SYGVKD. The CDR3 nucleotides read TGTGCCATCGCCCCGGGACAGGGGGCCCGGGAGGAGCAGTTCTTC. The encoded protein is CAIAPGQGAREEQFF.

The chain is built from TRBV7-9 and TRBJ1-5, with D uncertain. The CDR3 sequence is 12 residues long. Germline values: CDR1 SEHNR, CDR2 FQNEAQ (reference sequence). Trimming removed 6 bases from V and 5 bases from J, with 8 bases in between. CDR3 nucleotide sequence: TGTGCCAGCAGTTATCTGGATCAGCCCCAGCATTTT. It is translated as CASSYLDQPQHF.

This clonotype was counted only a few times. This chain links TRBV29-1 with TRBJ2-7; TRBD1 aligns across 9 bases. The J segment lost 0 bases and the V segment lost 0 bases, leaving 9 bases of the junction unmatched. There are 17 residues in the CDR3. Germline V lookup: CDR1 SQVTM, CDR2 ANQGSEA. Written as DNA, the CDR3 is TGCAGCGTTGAAGAAGAACGAGGGACAGGGACCTCCTACGAGCAGTACTTC. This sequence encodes CSVEEERGTGTSYEQYF.

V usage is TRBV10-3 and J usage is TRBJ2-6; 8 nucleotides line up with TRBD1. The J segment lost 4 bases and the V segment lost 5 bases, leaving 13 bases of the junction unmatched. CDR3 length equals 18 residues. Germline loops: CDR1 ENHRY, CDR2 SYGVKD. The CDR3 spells CAISLSGQESLGANVLTF. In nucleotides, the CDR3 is TGTGCCATCAGTCTTTCGGGACAGGAGTCTTTAGGGGCCAACGTCCTGACTTTC.

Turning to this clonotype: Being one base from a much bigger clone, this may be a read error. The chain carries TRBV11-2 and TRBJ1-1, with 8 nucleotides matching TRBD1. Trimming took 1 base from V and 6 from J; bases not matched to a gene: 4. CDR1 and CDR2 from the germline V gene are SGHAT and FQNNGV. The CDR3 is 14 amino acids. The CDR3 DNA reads TGTGCCAGCAGCTTAGCAGGGGGCGACGCTGAAGCTTTCTTT. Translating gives CASSLAGGDAEAFF.

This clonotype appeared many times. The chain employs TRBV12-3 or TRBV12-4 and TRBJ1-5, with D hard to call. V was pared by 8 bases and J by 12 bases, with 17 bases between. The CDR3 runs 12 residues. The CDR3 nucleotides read TGTGCCAGCGCTCTAAACGGGCCTAACCAGCATTTT. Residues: CASALNGPNQHF.

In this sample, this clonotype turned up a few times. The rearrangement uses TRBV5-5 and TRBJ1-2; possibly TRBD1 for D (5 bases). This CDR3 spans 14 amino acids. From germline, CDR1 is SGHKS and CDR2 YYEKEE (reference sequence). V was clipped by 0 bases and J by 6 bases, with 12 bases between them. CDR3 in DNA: TGTGCCAGCAGCTTGGATACAGGTACCCATGGCTACACCTTC. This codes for CASSLDTGTHGYTF.

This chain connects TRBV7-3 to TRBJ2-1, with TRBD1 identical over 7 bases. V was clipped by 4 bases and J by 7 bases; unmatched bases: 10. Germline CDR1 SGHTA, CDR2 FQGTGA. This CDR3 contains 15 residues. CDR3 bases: TGTGCCAGCAGCTCCACCGGGACAGCTTGGAATGAGCAGTTCTTC. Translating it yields CASSSTGTAWNEQFF.

This CDR3 is CASSRDRVASYEQYF. In DNA, the CDR3 is TGTGCCAGCAGTCGGGACAGGGTTGCCTCCTACGAGCAGTACTTC. The V and J genes are TRBV5-6 and TRBJ2-7, with 9 positions matching TRBD1. The CDR3 sequence is 15 residues long. Trimming removed 5 bases from V and 0 bases from J; junction bases left unmatched: 6. Looked up from germline, CDR1 is SGHDT and CDR2 is YYEEEE.

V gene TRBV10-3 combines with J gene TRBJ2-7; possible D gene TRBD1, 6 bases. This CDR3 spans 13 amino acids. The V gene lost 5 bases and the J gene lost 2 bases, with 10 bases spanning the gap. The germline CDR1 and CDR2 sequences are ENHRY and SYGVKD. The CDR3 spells CAISLDRTYEQYF. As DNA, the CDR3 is TGTGCCATCAGTCTTGACAGGACCTACGAGCAGTACTTC.

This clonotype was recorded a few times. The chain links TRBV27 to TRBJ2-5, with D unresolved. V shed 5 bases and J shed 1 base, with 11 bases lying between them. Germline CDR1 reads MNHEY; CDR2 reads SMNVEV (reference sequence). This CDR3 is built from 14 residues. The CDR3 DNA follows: TGTGCCAGCAGTCCCTCGTGGGGCCAAGAGACCCAGTACTTC. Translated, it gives CASSPSWGQETQYF.

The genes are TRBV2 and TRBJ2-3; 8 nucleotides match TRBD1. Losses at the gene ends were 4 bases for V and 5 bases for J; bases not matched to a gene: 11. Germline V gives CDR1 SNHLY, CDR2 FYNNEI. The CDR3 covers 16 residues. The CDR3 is CASSVSLLRGLDTQYF. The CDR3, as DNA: TGTGCCAGCAGTGTAAGCCTCCTCAGGGGGCTAGATACGCAGTATTTT.

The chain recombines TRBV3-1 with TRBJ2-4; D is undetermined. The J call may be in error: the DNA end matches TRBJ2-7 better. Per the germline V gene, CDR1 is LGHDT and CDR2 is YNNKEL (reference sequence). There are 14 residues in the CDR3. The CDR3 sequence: CASSQGIQRSEQYF. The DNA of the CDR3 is TGTGCCAGCAGCCAAGGGATACAGAGGAGCGAGCAGTACTTC.

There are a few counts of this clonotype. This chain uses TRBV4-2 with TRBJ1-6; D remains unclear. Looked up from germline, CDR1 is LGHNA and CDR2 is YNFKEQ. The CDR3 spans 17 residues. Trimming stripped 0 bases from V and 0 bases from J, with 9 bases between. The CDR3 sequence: CASSQDDGSSYNSPLHF. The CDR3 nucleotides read TGTGCCAGCAGCCAAGATGACGGAAGCTCCTATAATTCACCCCTCCACTTT.

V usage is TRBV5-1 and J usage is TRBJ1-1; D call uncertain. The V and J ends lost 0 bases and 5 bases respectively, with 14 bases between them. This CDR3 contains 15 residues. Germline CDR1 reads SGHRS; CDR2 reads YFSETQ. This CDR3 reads CASSLVGEAGTEAFF. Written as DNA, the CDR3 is TGCGCCAGCAGCTTGGTTGGGGAAGCTGGAACTGAAGCTTTCTTT.

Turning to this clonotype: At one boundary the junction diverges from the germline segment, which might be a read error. The CDR3 reads CAPSRVRGPTDTQYF. The CDR3 nucleotides read TGTGCCCCCAGCAGAGTTAGGGGTCCCACAGATACGCAGTATTTT. V usage is TRBV15 and J usage is TRBJ2-3; possible D gene TRBD1, 5 bases. CDR3 length: 15 amino acids. Germline CDR1 reads LNHNV; CDR2 reads YYDKDF (reference sequence).

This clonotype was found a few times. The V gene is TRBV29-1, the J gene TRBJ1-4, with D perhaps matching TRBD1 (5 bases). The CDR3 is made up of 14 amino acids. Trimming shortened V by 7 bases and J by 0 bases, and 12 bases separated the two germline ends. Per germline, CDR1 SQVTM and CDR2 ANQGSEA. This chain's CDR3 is CSAGTGATNEKLFF. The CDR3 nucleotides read TGCAGCGCGGGGACGGGAGCAACTAATGAAAAACTGTTTTTT.

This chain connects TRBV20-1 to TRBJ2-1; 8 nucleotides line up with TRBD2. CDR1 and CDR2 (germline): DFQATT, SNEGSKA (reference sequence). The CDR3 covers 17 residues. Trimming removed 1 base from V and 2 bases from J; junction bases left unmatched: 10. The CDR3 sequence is CSARGPGGGGPYNEQFF. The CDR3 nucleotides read TGCAGTGCTAGAGGACCAGGAGGCGGGGGGCCCTACAATGAGCAGTTCTTC.

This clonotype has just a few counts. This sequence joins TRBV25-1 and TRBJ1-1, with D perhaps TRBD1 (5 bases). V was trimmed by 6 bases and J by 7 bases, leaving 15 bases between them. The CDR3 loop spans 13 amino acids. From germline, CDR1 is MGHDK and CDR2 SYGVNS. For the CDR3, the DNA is TGTGCCAGCAGAGCCAGGGCCCAACGTGAAGCTTTCTTT. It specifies CASRARAQREAFF.

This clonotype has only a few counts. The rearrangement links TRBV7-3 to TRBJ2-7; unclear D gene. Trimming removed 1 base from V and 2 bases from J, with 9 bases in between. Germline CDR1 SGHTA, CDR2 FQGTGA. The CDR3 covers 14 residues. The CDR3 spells CASSLNTGPYEQYF. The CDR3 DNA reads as TGTGCCAGCAGCTTAAACACCGGGCCCTACGAGCAGTACTTC.

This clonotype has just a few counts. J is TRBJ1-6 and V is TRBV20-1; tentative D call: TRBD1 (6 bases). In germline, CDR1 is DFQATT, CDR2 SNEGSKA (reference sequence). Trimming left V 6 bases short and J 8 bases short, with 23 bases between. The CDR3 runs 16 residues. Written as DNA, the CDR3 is TGCAGTGCCATATTTATGGGGGGGCGGCGGGATTCACCCCTCCACTTT. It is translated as CSAIFMGGRRDSPLHF.

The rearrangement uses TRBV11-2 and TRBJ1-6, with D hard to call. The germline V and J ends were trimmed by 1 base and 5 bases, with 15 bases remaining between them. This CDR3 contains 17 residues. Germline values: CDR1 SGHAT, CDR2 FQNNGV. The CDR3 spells CASSLVGSGINNSPLHF. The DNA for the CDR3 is TGTGCCAGCAGCTTAGTGGGTTCGGGCATAAATAATTCACCCCTCCACTTT. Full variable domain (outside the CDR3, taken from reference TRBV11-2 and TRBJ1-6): EAGVAQSPRYKIIEKRQSVAFWCNPISGHATLYWYQQILGQGPKLLIQFQNNGVVDDSQLPKDRFSAERLKGVDSTLKIQPAKLEDSAVYLCASSLVGSGINNSPLHFGNGTRLTVT.

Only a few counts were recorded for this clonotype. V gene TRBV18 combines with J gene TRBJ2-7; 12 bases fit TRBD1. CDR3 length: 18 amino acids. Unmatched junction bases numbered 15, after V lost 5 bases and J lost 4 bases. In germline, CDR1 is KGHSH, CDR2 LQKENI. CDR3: CASSVGIAGQGAVYEQYF. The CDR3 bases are TGTGCCAGCTCAGTTGGTATTGCGGGACAGGGGGCAGTGTACGAGCAGTACTTC.

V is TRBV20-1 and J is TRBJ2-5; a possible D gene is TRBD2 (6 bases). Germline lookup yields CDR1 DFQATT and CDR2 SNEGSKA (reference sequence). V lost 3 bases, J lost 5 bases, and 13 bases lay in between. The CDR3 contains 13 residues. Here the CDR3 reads CSARLWGRETQYF. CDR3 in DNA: TGCAGTGCTAGGTTATGGGGGAGGGAGACCCAGTACTTC.